This TCR beta chain was retrieved from a study of blood T cell repertoires in COVID-19. Across the whole study: Some COVID-19 samples were acute and others convalescent; all came from the United States, Italy and Spain. In each case, the material was cDNA or gDNA derived from T cells, B-cell-depleted T cells, or PBMCs.

Germline values: CDR1 MNHEY, CDR2 SVGAGI. Between the trimmed V and J ends, which lost 8 bases and 2 bases, there was a span of 19 bases. The length of the CDR3 is 15 residues. This clone was observed a single time. Authors' data handling: Scientists estimated how many nucleated cells there were by amplifying reference gene primers. The repertoire was sequenced with immunoSEQ multiplex PCR; TCRdb's copy has only in-frame clones and lacks some. The V and J calls and clone size are taken from that table; D and trimming were inferred from the DNA. The sample yields approximately 200,000 clones, more than 80% seen once.

The TCR was taken from a man aged 55 to 69 who had recovered from COVID-19. The sample comprised PBMCs or T cells enriched from blood (not recorded which). The gene calls are TRBV6-5 and TRBJ2-7; possibly TRBD1 for D (5 bases). For the CDR3, the DNA is TGTGCCAGCGAAAGTCGACAGAGGCAAACCTACGAGCAGTACTTC. Translation gives CASESRQRQTYEQYF.